What follows describes a single TCR beta chain. The target of this receptor is not known. No base-level quality is on record; no much larger clone is a single base apart. The data belong to a study of Ad26.COV2.S vaccination and SARS-CoV-2 variants (TCRdb year 2021). Background for the entire study: Donors in the vaccine arm were drawn from COV1001, a phase I-IIa trial of Ad26.COV2.S in healthy adults that was multicentre, randomized, double-blind and placebo-controlled. The specificity and breadth of SARS-CoV-2-reactive T cell receptors after Ad26.COV2.S vaccination were assessed by TCRbeta repertoire sequencing. Ad26.COV2.S was given intramuscularly at 5x10^10 or 1x10^11 viral particles, as a single shot or as two shots 56 days apart. A total of approximately 30 samples were included in the TCR-sequenced set, comprising 19 Ad26.COV2.S vaccine recipients, 5 placebo recipients and 8 SARS-CoV-2 convalescent individuals. Investigators did not know the trial group allocation while performing experiments and assessing outcomes. Participants in the trial were split at random into five groups of five each, receiving low-dose or high-dose Ad26.COV2.S once or twice, or else placebo on both occasions. Paper-wide results and their limitations: Ad26.COV2.S recipients had higher spike-specific TCR breadth than placebo recipients (P = 0.0014). Substantial breadth of spike-specific CD8+ and CD4+ T cell responses was reported after vaccination. According to the authors, total T cell responses may have been underestimated by the TCR breadth and depth analyses. Comparing responses between vaccine doses or regimens was not something the study was powered to do. Comparable non-spike TCR breadth was observed between vaccine and placebo recipients, consistent with only spike being contained in the vaccine.

Taken with the paper, the label for treatment or condition translates to: about 20 received Ad26.COV2.S at low or high dose, single or two shots; about 5 received placebo; per-sample allocation not given. Repertoires of vaccine and placebo recipients were sequenced from samples collected on day 63 after the first injection. In Cohort 1b, about 25 adults aged 18-55 years were enrolled at a single site in Boston, USA, between 29 July and 7 August 2020. Ad26.COV2.S consisted of a replication-incompetent adenovirus type 26 vector by which a prefusion-stabilized SARS-CoV-2 spike protein from the original Wuhan strain was expressed. TCRbeta CDR3 regions were sequenced with the immunoSEQ Assay. After extraction, genomic DNA underwent amplification by bias-controlled multiplex PCR, followed by high-throughput sequencing. As for the authors' bioinformatics: To quantify the absolute abundance of every unique TCRbeta CDR3 region, sequences were collapsed and filtered. T cell fraction was estimated by normalizing TCRbeta template counts to usable DNA, with usable DNA measured through amplification of reference genes found in all nucleated cells. Repertoire TCRs were annotated as SARS-CoV-2-specific when V gene, CDR3 amino acid sequence and J gene were exactly matched to a known reactive TCR set. The reference SARS-CoV-2 TCR set came from MIRA and was filtered for enrichment in COVID-19-positive ImmuneCODE repertoires, removing public or cross-reactive TCRs. Drawing on the MIRA antigens, annotated TCRs were analysed further at the level of specific ORF or position within ORF. Depth was the summed frequency of annotated unique rearrangements, while breadth was defined as annotated unique rearrangements over total unique productive rearrangements. Group comparisons of TCR breadth used two-sided Wilcoxon rank-sum tests. The table comes from immuneACCESS by way of TCRdb, which keeps in-frame sequences with V and J called. Part of the clones is missing from these tables; in studies checked, under half for an unresolved V gene and the rest for unknown reasons. The V and J calls and the clone size are those of that table, but D and trimming were determined from the DNA. This sample gives 250,000 to 300,000 clones in total; around 87% of them show up just once. More than 2.5% of the sample rests with the top ten.

V is cut back by 3 bases and J by 6 bases, with 2 bases in the junction unmatched. The germline V gene (reference sequence) yields GTSNPN for CDR1 and SVGIG for CDR2. The CDR3 holds 12 amino acids from the cysteine to the phenylalanine. The kept DNA is CDR3 alone, 36 bases in frame from the first base. Sequenced material: peripheral blood, taken in a trial of Ad26.COV2.S vaccine versus placebo. The sequence came from a person between 18 and 60 years old who received the Ad26.COV2.S COVID-19 vaccine or a placebo. The rearranged chain carries TRBV30 and TRBJ2-7; 10 bases in the junction line up with TRBD2. The CDR3 region: CAWSLAGVEQYF. The bases read TGTGCCTGGAGCCTAGCGGGAGTCGAGCAGTACTTC.